The 4 T cell receptor beta chains below come from one sample, sequenced in a study of T cells in Graves' hyperthyroidism and ophthalmopathy. Amplification of TCR beta CDR3 regions was performed using RNA transcripts as template. With the HTBI primer set, the TCR CDR3 went through a first round of RT-PCR. Each CDR3 protein is one row after TCRdb ran MiXCR on the multiplex PCR reads. This table has hundreds of thousands of distinct CDR3 sequences, about a fifth appearing once. Source material: blood. The receptor set was obtained from a man aged 30 to 45 with Graves' ophthalmopathy.

The chain links TRBV6-1 to TRBJ1-6, with D possibly TRBD1 on 5 matching bases. Germline V gene sequence: CDR1 MNHNS, CDR2 SASEGT. CDR3 size: 15 residues. Between the trimmed V and J ends, which lost 2 bases and 10 bases, there was a span of 15 bases. For the CDR3, the DNA is TGTGCCAGCAGTGAAAGGCAGGGTATCGGATCACCCCTCCACTTT. Protein: CASSERQGIGSPLHF.

The chain joins TRBV6-5 to TRBJ2-7; D gene uncertain. The germline V gene encodes CDR1 MNHEY and CDR2 SVGAGI. The CDR3 contains 13 residues. Trimming shortened V by 0 bases and J by 6 bases, and 9 bases separated the two germline ends. CDR3 sequence reads: CASSYSMSGEQYF. As DNA, the CDR3 is TGTGCCAGCAGTTACTCGATGTCCGGCGAGCAGTACTTC.

This clonotype has only a few counts. Here the CDR3 reads CSASDRGYEQYF. Written as DNA, the CDR3 is TGCAGTGCTAGCGATAGGGGCTACGAGCAGTACTTC. The chain carries TRBV20-1 and TRBJ2-7, with D perhaps matching TRBD1 (5 bases). The CDR3 contains 12 residues. Per the germline V gene, CDR1 is DFQATT and CDR2 is SNEGSKA (reference sequence). The V gene lost 3 bases and the J gene lost 3 bases, with 9 bases spanning the gap.

The chain couples TRBV20-1 to TRBJ2-7; 10 bases line up with TRBD1. V was clipped by 0 bases and J by 3 bases; unmatched bases: 5. Looked up from germline, CDR1 is DFQATT and CDR2 is SNEGSKA (reference sequence). This CDR3 is 15 amino acids long. The DNA for the CDR3 is TGCAGTGCTAGAGAAAGACAGGGGGCGTTCTACGAGCAGTACTTC. It is translated as CSARERQGAFYEQYF.